There are a few counts of the clone carrying this TCR beta chain. V was trimmed by 5 bases and J by 2 bases, leaving 15 bases between them. The germline V gene has CDR1 LNHDA and CDR2 SQIVND (reference sequence). The CDR3 is 15 residues long. Diagnosing involved the use of clinical symptoms, serum thyroxine and TRAb, thyroid ultrasound and orbital computed tomography. Using RNA transcripts as the source, TCR beta CDR3 regions were amplified. The study used the HTBI primer set for a first-round RT-PCR of the TCR CDR3. TCRdb analysed the multiplex PCR reads with MiXCR anew, one entry per CDR3 protein. This sample yields roughly 420,000 distinct CDR3 sequences, of which 15% to 18% are seen a single time; roughly 14% belongs to the top ten. The data were obtained in a study of T cells in Graves' hyperthyroidism and ophthalmopathy.

The source is a woman aged 18-29 years with Graves' hyperthyroidism. Sequencing was done on a sample of blood. The rearrangement joins TRBV19 to TRBJ1-1; D ambiguous. The CDR3 sequence is CASSLDGQLNTEAFF. DNA of the CDR3: TGTGCCAGTAGTCTCGACGGGCAATTAAACACTGAAGCTTTCTTT.